A selection of T cell receptor beta chains follows, all from one sample in a study of T cell changes during pregnancy in multiple sclerosis. Sequencing was performed with immunoSEQ multiplex PCR; in TCRdb, only in-frame clones are kept and a portion is missing. The sample has about 38,000 clones, 93% seen once. The sequencing used CD8+ T cells from peripheral blood mononuclear cells, collected in the third trimester of pregnancy. These receptors originate from a female donor with multiple sclerosis, enrolled in a pregnancy study. Both conserved end residues are trimmed from each CDR3.

TRBJ1-1 | TRBV7-9 | ASSPVDSYTEAF
TRBJ2-1 | TRBV27 | ASSHLAGSYNEQF
TRBJ1-1 | TRBV5-1 | ASSLARTPGPGTEAF
TRBJ1-2 | TRBV23-1 | ASSQSWDRGPNYGYT
TRBJ1-1 | TRBV29-1 | SVGGTTNTEAF
TRBJ1-4 | TRBV6-1 | ASRPGQEYEKLF
TRBJ2-3 | TRBV27 | ASSLSGGRTDTQY
TRBJ1-1 | TRBV6-5 | ASYSVVGTGEAF
TRBJ2-3 | TRBV7-2 | ASSLASQGWGPKV
TRBJ2-1 | TRBV7-6 | ASTLGSSGRGEQF
TRBJ2-3 | TRBV19 | ATTRDRGSSTDTQY
TRBJ2-5 | TRBV2 | ASSEGDRAWETQY
TRBJ1-1 | TRBV27 | ASISGGAEAF
TRBJ2-1 | TRBV10-2 | ASSESLAGNEQF
TRBJ2-1 | TRBV6-5 | ASRQTGVDEQF
TRBJ1-3 | TRBV7-9 | ARWALSGNTIY
TRBJ1-2 | TRBV18 | ASYAYGGGADYGYT
TRBJ2-1 | TRBV7-6 | ASRSSGGGYNEQF
TRBJ2-5 | TRBV30 | AWIGLVGTQY
TRBJ2-7 | TRBV13 | ASSSQGLADEQY
TRBJ1-1 | TRBV14 | ASSQVGTGAEAF
TRBJ2-5 | TRBV6-6 | ASKWTSGARETQY
TRBJ2-5 | TRBV29-1 | SVSEGPQETQY
TRBJ2-5 | TRBV7-6 | ASSSPGQYAEETQY
TRBJ1-2 | TRBV18 | ASSQDWHGYT
TRBJ1-5 | TRBV7-6 | ASSLGAGGNQPQH
TRBJ2-1 | TRBV11-2 | ASSFYGRAYNEQF
TRBJ1-4 | TRBV27 | ASSVSLNEKLF
TRBJ1-1 | TRBV30 | AWSRGQGATEAF
TRBJ1-2 | TRBV27 | ASSPRKGKGYGYT
TRBJ2-3 | TRBV9 | ASSGPGGATDTQY
TRBJ2-5 | TRBV14 | ASSQDQSGDYIGTQY
TRBJ1-4 | TRBV4-2 | ASSQVIEATNEKLF
TRBJ2-7 | TRBV2 | ATADPGGREQY
TRBJ2-6 | TRBV7-4 | ASSSQTARGPRANVLT
TRBJ2-7 | TRBV4-1 | ASSQGGQGEIYEQY
TRBJ1-1 | TRBV7-3 | ASSPGSSDTEAF
TRBJ1-1 | TRBV20-1 | SARDREE
TRBJ2-5 | TRBV19 | ASRGVNQETQY
TRBJ1-5 | TRBV19 | ASSGQPYSNQPQH
TRBJ2-7 | TRBV25-1 | ASSQVREQY
TRBJ2-1 | TRBV2 | ASSHRLAGASNEQF
TRBJ2-1 | TRBV11-2 | ASSFQGREF
TRBJ2-6 | TRBV2 | ASSGGQGSSGANVLT
TRBJ2-3 | TRBV19 | ASSISGADTQY
TRBJ2-3 | TRBV29-1 | SVSLGTSGGIVTDTQY
TRBJ2-1 | TRBV5-1 | ASSPGLAGGHNEQF
TRBJ1-4 | TRBV29-1 | SVPGQDNEKLF
TRBJ2-1 | TRBV4-1 | ASSLGLGNEQF
TRBJ1-1 | TRBV6-6 | ASSYEQGWGDGEAF
TRBJ1-1 | TRBV5-1 | ASSYTKGTGGTEAF
TRBJ1-2 | TRBV6-6 | ASSYSTVDYGYT